The 21 T cell receptor beta chains below come from one sample, sequenced in a study of identical twins (TCRdb year 2016). The library relied on 5' RACE. The instrument was an Illumina HiSeq 2000. The public sequencing data were trimmed at Q25 with fastp and processed into clonotypes with MiXCR by TCRdb, which kept only in-frame beta chains. For every CDR3 protein sequence, its rows merge into one entry that carries the most common genes and DNA. Across this sample there are roughly 470,000 distinct CDR3 sequences, with roughly an eighth seen only once. The ten most abundant clones make up 0.95% to 1% of the sample. The same data also went into a second study, on yellow fever vaccine responses in identical twins.

Sequencing was carried out using CD4+ T cells sorted from blood. The receptor source for this set is a woman between 18 and 29 years old in good health.

This clonotype appeared many times. The chain uses TRBV4-2 and TRBJ2-3; TRBD2 matches 9 bases. This CDR3 is 18 amino acids long. The V gene end was trimmed by 1 base and the J gene end by 3 bases; junction bases not matched to a gene: 11. CDR1 and CDR2 from the germline V gene are LGHNA and YNFKEQ. CDR3: CASSQVKLSSGRTDTQYF. The CDR3 DNA is TGTGCCAGCAGCCAAGTGAAGTTATCGAGCGGGAGGACAGATACGCAGTATTTT.

The CDR3, as DNA: TGTGCCAGCAGCCCGGGGGGGCTCTCCTACAATGAGCAGTTCTTC. This gives the protein CASSPGGLSYNEQFF. The V and J genes are TRBV5-4 and TRBJ2-1, with 8 bases that match TRBD2. The V and J ends lost 4 bases and 0 bases, in that order; junction bases with no gene match: 3. The CDR3 extends over 15 amino acids. Per the germline V gene, CDR1 is SGHNT and CDR2 is YYREEE (reference sequence).

This clonotype was observed a handful of times. This rearrangement joins TRBV6-5 to TRBJ1-2; 7 nucleotides agree with TRBD1. The junction had 2 bases not matched to a gene; V was cut back by 0 bases and J by 4 bases. The germline V gene has CDR1 MNHEY and CDR2 SVGAGI. The CDR3 is 14 amino acids. The DNA of the CDR3 is TGTGCCAGCAGTTACTCCACAGGGGTCTATGGCTACACCTTC. Protein sequence: CASSYSTGVYGYTF.

This chain connects TRBV5-4 to TRBJ2-4; D remains unclear. Germline V gene sequence: CDR1 SGHNT, CDR2 YYREEE (reference sequence). Trimming removed 0 bases at V and 1 base at J, with 5 bases between. The CDR3 consists of 14 residues. The CDR3 DNA sequence: TGTGCCAGCAGCTTGGGGCAGGCCAAAAACATTCAGTACTTC. This codes for CASSLGQAKNIQYF. Complete variable domain (other parts from reference TRBV5-4 and TRBJ2-4): ETGVTQSPTHLIKTRGQQVTLRCSSQSGHNTVSWYQQALGQGPQFIFQYYREEENGRGNFPPRFSGLQFPNYSSELNVNALELDDSALYLCASSLGQAKNIQYFGAGTRLSVL.

This clonotype was counted between two and nine times. The chain combines TRBV5-1 with TRBJ2-5; tentative D call: TRBD2 (6 bases). V lost 4 bases, J lost 1 base, and 11 bases lay in between. The germline V gene has CDR1 SGHRS and CDR2 YFSETQ. This CDR3 spans 14 amino acids. The chain's CDR3 is CASSPQGLQETQYF. The CDR3 DNA follows: TGCGCCAGCAGCCCCCAGGGACTCCAAGAGACCCAGTACTTC.

A few counts support this clonotype. V and J are TRBV11-2 and TRBJ2-5, with TRBD2 as a possible D gene (6 bases). V shed 0 bases and J shed 5 bases, with 13 bases lying between them. CDR1 and CDR2 from the germline V gene are SGHAT and FQNNGV. The CDR3 spans 15 residues. The CDR3 loop is CASSLEVSGRETQYF. CDR3 in DNA: TGTGCCAGCAGCTTAGAAGTGTCGGGGAGGGAGACCCAGTACTTC.

The chain employs TRBV5-6 and TRBJ2-5; D possibly matches TRBD1 or TRBD2 (5 bases each). CDR1 and CDR2 from the germline V gene are SGHDT and YYEEEE. V lost 4 bases, J lost 4 bases, and 14 bases lay in between. The CDR3 has 14 amino acids. This CDR3 reads CASSVLGTGETQYF. CDR3 DNA sequence: TGTGCCAGCAGCGTTCTAGGGACCGGAGAGACCCAGTACTTC.

The chain joins TRBV12-3 or TRBV12-4 to TRBJ1-5, with TRBD1 identical over 10 bases. The V gene end was trimmed by 5 bases and the J gene end by 7 bases; junction bases not matched to a gene: 11. This CDR3 comprises 16 residues. CDR3: CASSTEVTGGFQPQHF. The CDR3 bases are TGTGCCAGCAGTACGGAAGTGACAGGGGGCTTCCAGCCCCAGCATTTT.

This clonotype was picked up a small number of times. The chain employs TRBV12-3 or TRBV12-4 and TRBJ2-1; 7 nucleotides line up with TRBD2. CDR3 size: 14 residues. The V segment lost 10 bases and the J segment 3 bases; nucleotides outside the gene matches: 9. This chain's CDR3 is CAIQHSGLYNEQFF. DNA of the CDR3: TGTGCCATCCAGCATAGCGGGCTCTACAATGAGCAGTTCTTC.

V and J are TRBV6-1 and TRBJ2-7, with D uncertain. Trimming cost V 10 bases and J 1 base, with 20 bases left between them. The CDR3 has 15 residues. Germline V gene data show CDR1 as MNHNS and CDR2 as SASEGT. The CDR3: CATSSSQVLSYEQYF. The CDR3 DNA is TGTGCCACTTCGTCTAGTCAGGTTCTATCCTACGAGCAGTACTTC.

The rearrangement joins TRBV5-5 to TRBJ2-3; D is uncertain. CDR1 and CDR2 (germline): SGHKS, YYEKEE (reference sequence). V was cut by 0 bases and J by 1 base, with 9 bases left in between. The CDR3 totals 15 residues. The CDR3: CASSLERAGTDTQYF. CDR3 DNA sequence: TGTGCCAGCAGCTTGGAAAGGGCAGGCACAGATACGCAGTATTTT.

This clonotype was counted only a few times. The chain employs TRBV9 and TRBJ2-1; 14 bases agree with TRBD2. Germline V gene sequence: CDR1 SGDLS, CDR2 YYNGEE. This CDR3 spans 16 amino acids. With V trimmed by 1 base and J by 7 bases, 4 bases remained unmatched. In DNA form, the CDR3 reads TGTGCCAGCAGCGTAAGGACTAGCGGGGGGATGAATGAGCAGTTCTTC. Translated: CASSVRTSGGMNEQFF.

This chain links TRBV10-3 with TRBJ2-1, with 12 bases matching TRBD1. Germline CDR1 and CDR2: ENHRY and SYGVKD. J lost 5 bases, V lost 4 bases, and 12 bases had no gene match. The CDR3 is 18 residues long. The CDR3 nucleotides read TGTGCCATCAGTGGAAACCCGACCGGGACAGGGGGCCACAATGAGCAGTTCTTC. It translates to CAISGNPTGTGGHNEQFF.

The gene calls are TRBV18 and TRBJ2-4; no clear D gene. CDR3 length equals 16 residues. The V end lost 1 base, the J end lost 1 base, and 11 bases lay between the germline ends. Looked up from germline, CDR1 is KGHSH and CDR2 is LQKENI. In nucleotides, the CDR3 is TGTGCCAGCTCACCACTAGCCATGACTGCCAAAAACATTCAGTACTTC. It is translated as CASSPLAMTAKNIQYF. The full variable domain, completed using reference TRBV18 and TRBJ2-4, is NAGVMQNPRHLVRRRGQEARLRCSPMKGHSHVYWYRQLPEEGLKFMVYLQKENIIDESGMPKERFSAEFPKEGPSILRIQQVVRGDSAAYFCASSPLAMTAKNIQYFGAGTRLSVL.

The gene calls are TRBV12-3 or TRBV12-4 and TRBJ2-1; D gene uncertain. The CDR3 has 15 amino acids. The V and J ends lost 1 base and 5 bases respectively, with 12 bases between them. The CDR3 DNA reads as TGTGCCAGCAGTTTAGGTCTAGTGCCCGACAATGAGCAGTTCTTC. Protein product: CASSLGLVPDNEQFF.

This clonotype has ten or more counts. The gene calls are TRBV20-1 and TRBJ2-1, with D tentatively TRBD2 (6 bases). The V gene lost 2 bases and the J gene lost 7 bases, with 12 bases spanning the gap. CDR1 DFQATT and CDR2 SNEGSKA come from the germline V gene (reference sequence). CDR3 length: 13 residues. CDR3 nucleotide sequence: TGCAGTGCTAGAACGGGACTCTCGAATGAGCAGTTCTTC. Translation gives CSARTGLSNEQFF.

This clonotype was detected only a few times. The chain links TRBV7-2 to TRBJ2-1; D might be TRBD1 (6 bases). The CDR3 sequence is 15 residues long. Trimming cost V 3 bases and J 0 bases, with 9 bases left between them. Germline values: CDR1 SGHTA, CDR2 FQGNSA. CDR3 in amino acids: CASSLYRDSYNEQFF. The CDR3 DNA is TGTGCCAGCAGCTTGTACAGGGACTCCTACAATGAGCAGTTCTTC.

In its sample, this clonotype was seen a few times. The rearrangement uses TRBV11-3 and TRBJ2-5, with D unresolved. Trimming left V 1 base short and J 7 bases short, with 10 bases between. Germline V lookup: CDR1 SGHNT, CDR2 YENEEA. The CDR3 contains 13 residues. The CDR3 loop is CASSLVQAGTQYF. The CDR3 bases are TGTGCCAGCAGCTTAGTGCAGGCCGGGACCCAGTACTTC.

This chain uses TRBV3-1 with TRBJ1-1; D remains unclear. The V gene's germline CDR1 is LGHDT and CDR2 YNNKEL (reference sequence). The CDR3 has 12 residues. V was trimmed by 5 bases and J by 6 bases, leaving 10 bases between them. The CDR3 spells CASSEAMAEAFF. The CDR3 region has the DNA TGTGCCAGCAGCGAAGCGATGGCTGAAGCTTTCTTT.

The V call is TRBV20-1, the J call TRBJ2-3; TRBD2 matches 10 bases. With V trimmed by 2 bases and J by 5 bases, 10 bases remained unmatched. This CDR3 contains 16 residues. Germline CDR1 is DFQATT and CDR2 is SNEGSKA (reference sequence). CDR3 in DNA: TGCAGTGCTAGATGGTGGCTAGCGGGGGCCTTAGATACGCAGTATTTT. Encoded protein: CSARWWLAGALDTQYF.

This clonotype appeared many times. V and J are TRBV5-1 and TRBJ1-4; TRBD1 is a possible D gene (5 bases). Germline V CDR1 and CDR2: SGHRS, YFSETQ. The CDR3 loop spans 14 amino acids. The V and J ends lost 0 bases and 5 bases respectively, with 8 bases between them. The CDR3 spells CASSLGGPNEKLFF. CDR3 sequence (DNA): TGCGCCAGCAGCTTGGGGGGCCCGAATGAAAAACTGTTTTTT.